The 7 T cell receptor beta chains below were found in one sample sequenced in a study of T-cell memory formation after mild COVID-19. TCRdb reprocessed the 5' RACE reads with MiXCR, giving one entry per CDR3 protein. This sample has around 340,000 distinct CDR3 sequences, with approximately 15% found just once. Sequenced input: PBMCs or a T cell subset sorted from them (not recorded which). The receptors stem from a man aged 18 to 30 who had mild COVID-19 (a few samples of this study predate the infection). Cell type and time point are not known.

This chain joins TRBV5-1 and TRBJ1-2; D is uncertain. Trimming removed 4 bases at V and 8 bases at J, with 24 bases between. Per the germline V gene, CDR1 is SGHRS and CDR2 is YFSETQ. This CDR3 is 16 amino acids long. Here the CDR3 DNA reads TGCGCCAGCAGCCAGAACTCTATTGGGCCAGCGGAGGGCTACACCTTC. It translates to CASSQNSIGPAEGYTF. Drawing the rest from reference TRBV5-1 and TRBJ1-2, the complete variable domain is KAGVTQTPRYLIKTRGQQVTLSCSPISGHRSVSWYQQTPGQGLQFLFEYFSETQRNKGNFPGRFSGRQFSNSRSEMNVSTLELGDSALYLCASSQNSIGPAEGYTFGSGTRLTVV.

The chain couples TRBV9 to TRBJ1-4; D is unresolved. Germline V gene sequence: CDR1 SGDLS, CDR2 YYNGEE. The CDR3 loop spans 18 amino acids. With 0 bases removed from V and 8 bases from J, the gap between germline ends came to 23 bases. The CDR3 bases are TGTGCCAGCAGCGTAGCGGAGGGAACGTTTCTTCCCGAGGAAAAACTGTTTTTT. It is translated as CASSVAEGTFLPEEKLFF.

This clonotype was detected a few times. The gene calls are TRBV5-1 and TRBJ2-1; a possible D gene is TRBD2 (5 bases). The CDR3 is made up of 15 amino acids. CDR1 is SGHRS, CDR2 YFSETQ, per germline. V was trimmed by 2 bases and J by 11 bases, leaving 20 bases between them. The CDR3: CASSLGAVGSPQQFF. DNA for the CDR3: TGCGCCAGCAGCTTAGGAGCGGTGGGCAGCCCTCAGCAGTTCTTC. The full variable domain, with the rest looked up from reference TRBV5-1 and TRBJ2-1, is KAGVTQTPRYLIKTRGQQVTLSCSPISGHRSVSWYQQTPGQGLQFLFEYFSETQRNKGNFPGRFSGRQFSNSRSEMNVSTLELGDSALYLCASSLGAVGSPQQFFGPGTRLTVL.

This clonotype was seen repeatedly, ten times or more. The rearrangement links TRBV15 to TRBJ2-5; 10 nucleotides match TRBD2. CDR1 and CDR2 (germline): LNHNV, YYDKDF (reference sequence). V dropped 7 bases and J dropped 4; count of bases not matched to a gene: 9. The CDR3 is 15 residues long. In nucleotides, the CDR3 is TGTGCCACCACAAGCGGGGGGGCCAGGCGAGAGACCCAGTACTTC. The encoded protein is CATTSGGARRETQYF.

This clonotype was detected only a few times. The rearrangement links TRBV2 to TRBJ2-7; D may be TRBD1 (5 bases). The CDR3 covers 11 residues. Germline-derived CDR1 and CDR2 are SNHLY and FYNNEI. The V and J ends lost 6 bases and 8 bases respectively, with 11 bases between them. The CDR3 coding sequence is TGTGCCAGCAGGATAGGGGTCCAGCAGTACGTC. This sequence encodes CASRIGVQQYV.

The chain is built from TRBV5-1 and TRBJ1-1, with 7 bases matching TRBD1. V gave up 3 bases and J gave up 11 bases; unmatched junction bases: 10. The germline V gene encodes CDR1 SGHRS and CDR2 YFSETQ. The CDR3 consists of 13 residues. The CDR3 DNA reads TGCGCCAGCAGCTACGGACAGGCTGGAAGGGCTTTCTTT. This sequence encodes CASSYGQAGRAFF.

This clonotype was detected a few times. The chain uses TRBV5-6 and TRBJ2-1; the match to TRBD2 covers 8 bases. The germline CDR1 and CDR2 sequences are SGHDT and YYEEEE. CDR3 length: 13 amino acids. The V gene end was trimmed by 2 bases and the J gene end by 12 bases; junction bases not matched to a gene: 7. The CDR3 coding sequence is TGTGCCAGCAGCTTCAGCGGGGGCCCAAGGCAGTTCTTC. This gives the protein CASSFSGGPRQFF.